Listed below are T cell receptor beta chains from one sample, sequenced in a study of blood T cell repertoires in COVID-19. Profiled with immunoSEQ multiplex PCR; TCRdb holds only in-frame clones, not every one. The sample lists approximately 200,000 clones; about 90% were seen once. Sequencing was done on a sample of peripheral blood. The source is a man between 40 and 49 years old with active or convalescent COVID-19. Both conserved end residues are part of each CDR3. D genes are given only for firm matches. Clone size is stated in some rows and not others, as once, few, many or a class when expanded.

TRBD1	TRBV5-5	TRBJ2-5	-	TGTGCCAGCAGCTTTGCGCCTTCGGGGACAGGGGAGACCCAGTACTTC	CASSFAPSGTGETQYF
-	TRBV3-1/TRBV3-2	TRBJ1-4	few	TGTGCCAGCAGCCGCGGAGGGGTAGAACTGTTTTTT	CASSRGGVELFF
-	TRBV5-4	TRBJ1-1	once	TGTGCCAGCAGCTTAAAAGTTGGGGCAGCAATGAACACTGAAGCTTTCTTT	CASSLKVGAAMNTEAFF
TRBD2	TRBV5-5	TRBJ2-7	once	TGTGCCAGCAGTATTGGGACTAGCATGAGGGAGCAGTACTTC	CASSIGTSMREQYF
-	TRBV2	TRBJ2-1	-	TGTGCCAGCAAGAGGGGGGGACGCTCCTACAATGAGCAGTTCTTC	CASKRGGRSYNEQFF
-	TRBV19	TRBJ1-1	once	TGTGCCAGTACCTCTTTAGGGGGAATCGACGCTTTCTTT	CASTSLGGIDAFF
-	TRBV2	TRBJ2-1	-	TGTGCCACTACGGGGGACGCGTACAATGAGCAGTTCTTC	CATTGDAYNEQFF
-	TRBV19	TRBJ1-1	-	TGTGCCAGTAGTCCCTACGAGGGCACTGAAGCTTTCTTT	CASSPYEGTEAFF
-	TRBV5-6	TRBJ1-2	-	TGTGCCAGCAGCCCTGGTTACGGTAACTATGGCTACACCTTC	CASSPGYGNYGYTF
TRBD1	TRBV27	TRBJ1-3	once	TGTGCCAGCACAAAGACAGGGGGCGCTGGAAACACCATATATTTT	CASTKTGGAGNTIYF
TRBD2	TRBV10-3	TRBJ2-7	-	TGTGCCATCAGTGAGTCGGGAGGGACCTACGAGCAGTACTTC	CAISESGGTYEQYF
TRBD2	TRBV28	TRBJ2-1	-	TGTGCCAGCGAGGGGACTAGCGGGACTTACAATGAGCAGTTCTTC	CASEGTSGTYNEQFF
TRBD1	TRBV19	TRBJ2-2	-	TGTGCCAGTAGGCAGGACAGGTCCTGGTACGAAACCGGGGAGCTGTTTTTT	CASRQDRSWYETGELFF
TRBD1	TRBV2	TRBJ2-7	few	TGTGCCAGCAGGAGGATAGGTCTGGGTCCGGGACAGACCTACGAGCAGTACTTC	CASRRIGLGPGQTYEQYF
TRBD1	TRBV28	TRBJ2-1	-	TGTGCCAGCAGTTTACCGGGACAGGGTCAGAATGAGCAGTTCTTC	CASSLPGQGQNEQFF
TRBD1	TRBV28	TRBJ1-4	-	TGTGCCAGCAGCCCTAGGGACAGTCCCCTAACTAATGAAAAACTGTTTTTT	CASSPRDSPLTNEKLFF
-	TRBV2	TRBJ2-2	-	TGTGCCAGCAGTGAAATGCTACCTGCGAACACCGGGGAGCTGTTTTTT	CASSEMLPANTGELFF
-	TRBV2	TRBJ2-1	few	TGTGCCAGTTCGCAAGCGGCCCCCTCCTACAATGAGCAGTTCTTC	CASSQAAPSYNEQFF
TRBD2	TRBV5-4	TRBJ2-7	-	TGTGCCAGCAGCCCGGGACTAGCGGCCTACGAGCAGTACTTC	CASSPGLAAYEQYF
-	TRBV28	TRBJ2-2	-	TGTGCCAGCAGTTTAGCAGGGTCCACCGGGGAGCTGTTTTTT	CASSLAGSTGELFF
-	TRBV20-1	TRBJ2-7	-	TGCAGTGCTAGGCTTTACAGCGAGCAGTACTTC	CSARLYSEQYF
-	TRBV11-2	TRBJ2-7	-	TGTGCCAGCAGCCCGGACACTACTTACGAGCAGTACTTC	CASSPDTTYEQYF
-	TRBV27	TRBJ2-3	few	TGTGCCAGCAGTTCCGTATTTTACAGGGGGGGGGATACGCAGTATTTT	CASSSVFYRGGDTQYF
TRBD1	TRBV5-1	TRBJ1-5	-	TGCGCCAGCAGCTGGGGAACAGGGGGGAGCAATCAGCCCCAGCATTTT	CASSWGTGGSNQPQHF
TRBD2	TRBV7-9	TRBJ2-1	-	TGTGCCAGCAGCTTAGCGATGACTAGCGGGACCTACAATGAGCAGTTCTTC	CASSLAMTSGTYNEQFF
-	TRBV7-9	TRBJ1-5	-	TGTGCCAGCAGCTTAGAAAGGGGTTCAGTTCAGCCCCAGCATTTT	CASSLERGSVQPQHF
-	TRBV20-1	TRBJ1-2	-	TGCAGTGCTAGTGCAAAGGGAGTGAACTATGGCTACACCTTC	CSASAKGVNYGYTF